The source of this T cell receptor (beta chain) is a study of tumor-infiltrating lymphocytes in primary liver carcinoma (dated by TCRdb to between 2016 and 2019). About the full investigation: Of the five patients, three men and two women aged 30 to 69 years, four had hepatocellular carcinoma and one had combined HCC and intrahepatic cholangiocarcinoma. High reproducibility was observed for the technical replicate repertoires, with mean shared-clone rates approximately 0.92 and correlation coefficients above 0.95. TCRbeta repertoire sequencing, expression microarrays and whole-exome sequencing were combined in the study across five regions of each liver tumor, with adjacent normal tissue and blood also included. The five patients had tumors staged T1-T3 N0M0, with maximum diameters ranging from about 4.2 to 11 cm. Samples yielded roughly 3.65 to 7.5 million productive TCRbeta reads; read depth did not differ significantly between tissue types. TCRbeta repertoire sequencing covered about 35 specimens from 5 patients: 25 tumor regions, 5 adjacent noncancerous liver tissues and 5 peripheral blood samples. Study-level results and caveats: Because the samples were bulk and unsorted, CD4+ and CD8+ T cell repertoires could not be compared. The top 250 clones made up a significantly larger repertoire fraction in tumors than in blood (p = 0.039). Only the TCR beta chain was sequenced, which likely underestimates true repertoire diversity because unpaired alpha chains were not captured. With just four to six patients in the study, the authors point out that the findings should be validated in a larger study. Pairs of tumor regions showed greater repertoire overlap (mean roughly 35%) than tumor-adjacent pairs (17%) or tumor-blood pairs (approximately 14%), which is consistent with antigen-driven expansion.

Remarks on this clonotype: Which antigen it targets is not known. No much larger clone is present one base from it, and per-base qualities are unavailable.

Looking up the germline V gene (reference sequence) yields CDR1 WNHNN and CDR2 SYGVQD. Spanning cysteine to phenylalanine, the CDR3 consists of 12 amino acids. The entry retains the CDR3 DNA only, 36 bases that are in frame from base 1. At the junction V is shortened by 10 bases and J by 10 bases, with 16 bases in between. Using a constant-region primer and ProtoScript II reverse transcriptase, TCRbeta-specific cDNA was reverse-transcribed from around 500 ng total RNA. The TCRbeta libraries were prepared through three rounds of nested multiplex PCR following a slightly modified ARM-PCR procedure. Each of the first two PCR rounds ran for about 11 cycles using multiplex TRBV1-TRBV30 forward primers together with a Cbeta reverse primer. Sample barcodes and Illumina adapters were added in a final 25-cycle PCR with Deep VentR polymerase. Amplicons of 200-500 bp were gel-purified with a QIAquick gel extraction kit before sequencing. The TCRbeta amplicons were sequenced with 250-bp paired-end reads on an Illumina HiSeq 2500. For the original study's pipeline: Reads were quality-trimmed with Trimmomatic v0.33, and paired reads were merged with FLASH v1.2.11 to recover full CDR3 sequences. V, D and J germline segments were assigned to the rearranged TCRbeta sequences by MiGEC v1.2.1b. Clonotype statistics, along with Shannon-Wiener diversity indices, were calculated using VDJtools v1.0.0. To cut down on sampling bias, every analysis after diversity analysis relied on just the 250 most abundant clonotypes from each sample. The raw public data were reprocessed by TCRdb itself: fastp quality trimming at Q25, MiXCR clonotype calling, in-frame beta chains only. Entries that share a CDR3 protein sequence are merged under the most common genes and DNA. TCRdb's processing, not the authors' own work, is the source of the V and J calls. The sample yields around 120,000 distinct CDR3 sequences; approximately 71% were counted once. Clones ranked in the top ten supply 8% to 9% of the sample.

Without any cell sorting, total RNA and DNA were co-extracted from approximately 22-30 mg of bulk tissue using the AllPrep DNA/RNA mini kit. Surgical resection was performed in China between late 2015 and 2016 on about 5 patients with histopathologically diagnosed primary liver carcinoma. Chronic HBV infection was present in the patients, and the patients were treatment-naive at sampling. Fresh tumor and adjacent tissue pieces were bisected, with one half stored in RNAlater at -80 degrees C and the other half sent for histology. The source is a woman aged 55 to 70 with primary liver carcinoma and hepatitis B virus infection. The chain employs TRBV10-1 and TRBJ2-2; the D segment could be TRBD1, given 5 matching bases. The sequencing sample was made of tumor-adjacent normal liver tissue. The CDR3 is CANRQGSEELFF. The bases read TGCGCCAACCGGCAGGGCTCCGAGGAGCTGTTTTTT.